The 6 T cell receptor beta chains reported below all come from one sample, sequenced in a study of OX40 agonist ivuxolimab in advanced cancers. The assay was immunoSEQ multiplex PCR, and TCRdb's table has in-frame clones only and misses some. Of about 63,000 clones listed, roughly 80% are singletons. Sequenced material: CD4+ or CD8+ T cells sorted from blood, taken in a trial of the OX40 agonist ivuxolimab. The source is an adult with an advanced solid tumor such as melanoma, head and neck, liver or kidney cancer.

The chain joins TRBV6-1 to TRBJ1-2; TRBD1 might be the D (6 bases). Looked up from germline, CDR1 is MNHNS and CDR2 is SASEGT. CDR3 length equals 13 residues. With 0 bases removed from V and 6 bases from J, the gap between germline ends came to 8 bases. The CDR3 protein is CASSEAGGNGYTF. The CDR3 DNA is TGTGCCAGCAGTGAAGCAGGGGGAAATGGCTACACCTTC.

This chain joins TRBV30 and TRBJ1-1; TRBD1 might be the D (6 bases). Germline V gives CDR1 GTSNPN, CDR2 SVGIG (reference sequence). Trimming took off 4 bases at V and 1 base at J, with 13 bases between the two ends. This CDR3 has 14 amino acids. The CDR3 loop reads CAWTIGGQNTEAFF. CDR3 DNA sequence: TGTGCCTGGACCATAGGGGGGCAGAACACTGAAGCTTTCTTT.

This rearrangement joins TRBV6-1 to TRBJ1-5; no reliable D call. This CDR3 region has 14 residues. V was trimmed by 10 bases and J by 3 bases, leaving 16 bases between them. CDR1 and CDR2 from the germline V gene are MNHNS and SASEGT. The CDR3 DNA reads as TGTGCCACGGCCACACCCTCCTACAATCAGCCCCAGCATTTT. Protein product: CATATPSYNQPQHF.

This clone was detected only once. This chain uses TRBV5-6 with TRBJ1-4, with 9 positions matching TRBD1. V lost 4 bases, J lost 3 bases, and 4 bases stayed unmatched. Per the germline V gene, CDR1 is SGHDT and CDR2 is YYEEEE. This CDR3 spans 15 amino acids. This chain's CDR3 is CASSLRTGANEKLFF. The CDR3 bases are TGTGCCAGCAGCCTCCGGACAGGGGCTAATGAAAAACTGTTTTTT.

This clone was found once. The chain links TRBV28 to TRBJ1-2; D gene unclear. Germline V CDR1 and CDR2: MDHEN, SYDVKM. Trimming shortened V by 7 bases and J by 7 bases, and 16 bases separated the two germline ends. CDR3 length: 13 residues. The CDR3 reads CASTLTEARGYTF. The CDR3 region has the DNA TGTGCCAGCACCCTGACGGAGGCTCGTGGCTACACCTTC.

V usage is TRBV11-2 and J usage is TRBJ2-7, with D tentatively TRBD2 (7 bases). CDR1 is SGHAT and CDR2 is FQNNGV in the germline V gene. Trimming cost V 2 bases and J 3 bases, with 17 bases left between them. The CDR3 contains 16 residues. CDR3 nucleotides: TGTGCCAGCAGCTTACGCTCAGGGGAGGGCTTCTACGAGCAGTACTTC. Protein product: CASSLRSGEGFYEQYF.